This T cell receptor (beta chain) was retrieved from a study of RUNX1 and TCR beta rearrangement in T-cell leukemia (dated by TCRdb to the early 2020s). Background for the entire study: The comparison of TCR beta rearrangements and CDR3 junctions set 13 to 15 T-ALLs carrying mono-allelic acquired RUNX1 mutations against approximately 12 T-ALLs that were RUNX1 wildtype. In the mutated group, every RUNX1 mutation was heterozygous, with approximately nine located in the Runt homology domain and a few in the transactivation domain. RUNX1 wildtype T-ALLs were matched for an immature maturation arrest stage, defined by absent cytoplasmic or surface TCR beta protein. RUNX1 wildtype T-ALLs were chosen to carry at least incomplete clonal TCR beta rearrangements so that D1 versus D2 segment comparison could be performed. More diverse maturation arrest stages were spanned by RUNX1-mutated T-ALLs, including cases arrested before the onset of TCR beta rearrangement. Human T-ALL TCR beta rearrangements were analyzed to compare with results from a Runx1 knockout mouse model. The RUNX1 mutation status of the T-ALL cases had been established in an earlier study. The multicentric trials consisted of GRAALL-2003 and GRAALL-2005. After EuroClonality multiplex PCR on genomic DNA, Genescan analysis was used to assess TCR rearrangements. Paper-wide results and their limitations: TCR beta D1 segment usage did not differ significantly between RUNX1-mutated (approximately 80%) and wildtype (approximately 61%) T-ALL clonal rearrangements. Because too few clonal rearrangements were available, TCR beta CDR3 length and D segment truncation in T-ALLs could not be evaluated. Fewer RUNX1-mutated T-ALLs carried clonal TCR beta rearrangements (approximately 62%) than reported for T-ALL generally (over 80%). Usage of the TCR beta J1 cluster was similar in RUNX1-mutated and wildtype T-ALLs, showing no significant difference.

This clonotype is considered large (0.1 to 1%). Its antigen remains unidentified. Nothing much larger sits one base from this clone, and base qualities are not available. Libraries were constructed by PCR. Sequenced on an Illumina MiSeq. Characterization of TCR beta DJ and VDJ rearrangements was performed by next generation amplicon sequencing. Turning to the authors' computational methods: The Vidjil software was used to analyze amplicon sequencing data and identify clonal TCR beta rearrangements. Characteristics of TCR beta rearrangements in the RUNX1-mutated versus wildtype groups were compared using two-tailed Fisher exact tests. TCRdb passed the public sequencing reads through fastp at Q25 and MiXCR, retaining productive beta sequences. Rows are combined by CDR3 protein, so each entry shows the most common genes and DNA. The V and J calls here are based on TCRdb, not the publication. A total of under 300 distinct CDR3 sequences appear in this sample, roughly a third of them only once. The top ten clones comprise approximately 90% of the sample.

For oncotyping and quantification of minimal residual disease, T-ALL samples were taken at diagnosis from children and adults treated according to protocol. In the germline V gene (reference sequence), CDR1 corresponds to MNHNY and CDR2 to SVGAGI. Taken from cysteine to phenylalanine, the CDR3 has 13 residues. Only the CDR3 part of the read is kept: 39 bases, read in frame from the first base. The V end loses 10 bases and the J end loses 3 bases, and a stretch of 15 bases separates them. The source of this sequence is a male donor with T-cell acute lymphoblastic leukemia. Sequences were obtained from blood. The V gene is TRBV6-6 and the J gene is TRBJ1-1; perhaps TRBD1 is the D gene, with 5 bases matching. The DNA sequence follows: TGTGCCACCGGGCCCCGGGGGGACACTGAAGCTTTCTTT. Translated, it gives CATGPRGDTEAFF.